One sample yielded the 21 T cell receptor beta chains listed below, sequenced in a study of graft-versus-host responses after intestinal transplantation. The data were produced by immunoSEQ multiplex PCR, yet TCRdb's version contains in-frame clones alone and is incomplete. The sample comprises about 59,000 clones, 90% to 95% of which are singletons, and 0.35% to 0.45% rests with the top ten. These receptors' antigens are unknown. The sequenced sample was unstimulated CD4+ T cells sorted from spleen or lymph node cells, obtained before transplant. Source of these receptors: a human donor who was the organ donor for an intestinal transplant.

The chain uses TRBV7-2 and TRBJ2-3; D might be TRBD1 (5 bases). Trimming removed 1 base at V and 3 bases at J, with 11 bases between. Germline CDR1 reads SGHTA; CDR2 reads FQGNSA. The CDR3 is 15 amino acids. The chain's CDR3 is CASSLVQVETDTQYF. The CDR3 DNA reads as TGTGCCAGCAGCTTAGTACAGGTTGAAACAGATACGCAGTATTTT.

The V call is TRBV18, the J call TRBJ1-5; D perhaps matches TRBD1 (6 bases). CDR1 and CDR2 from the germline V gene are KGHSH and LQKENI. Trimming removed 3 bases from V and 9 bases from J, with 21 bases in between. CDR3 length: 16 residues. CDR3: CASSPYGGNVLSPQHF. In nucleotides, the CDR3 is TGTGCCAGCTCACCCTACGGGGGCAATGTGTTATCGCCCCAGCATTTT. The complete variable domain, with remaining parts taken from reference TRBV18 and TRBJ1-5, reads NAGVMQNPRHLVRRRGQEARLRCSPMKGHSHVYWYRQLPEEGLKFMVYLQKENIIDESGMPKERFSAEFPKEGPSILRIQQVVRGDSAAYFCASSPYGGNVLSPQHFGDGTRLSIL.

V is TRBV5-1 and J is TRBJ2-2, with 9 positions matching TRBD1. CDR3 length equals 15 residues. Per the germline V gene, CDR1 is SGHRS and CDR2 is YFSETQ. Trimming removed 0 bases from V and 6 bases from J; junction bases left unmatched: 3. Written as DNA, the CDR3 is TGCGCCAGCAGCTTGGACAGGGGGCGGTCCGGGGAGCTGTTTTTT. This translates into CASSLDRGRSGELFF.

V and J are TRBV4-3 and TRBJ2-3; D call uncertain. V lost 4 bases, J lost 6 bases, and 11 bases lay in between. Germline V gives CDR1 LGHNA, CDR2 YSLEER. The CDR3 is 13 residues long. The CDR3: CASSPYESDTQYF. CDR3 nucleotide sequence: TGCGCCAGCAGCCCCTATGAGTCCGATACGCAGTATTTT.

The CDR3 bases are TGTGCCAGCAGTCCCACCAGGGTTTCAAAGGGCTACACCTTC. This sequence encodes CASSPTRVSKGYTF. The rearrangement joins TRBV27 to TRBJ1-2, with a possible D match to TRBD1 (5 bases). Germline V CDR1 and CDR2: MNHEY, SMNVEV (reference sequence). The V gene lost 5 bases and the J gene lost 8 bases, with 18 bases spanning the gap. The CDR3 extends over 14 amino acids.

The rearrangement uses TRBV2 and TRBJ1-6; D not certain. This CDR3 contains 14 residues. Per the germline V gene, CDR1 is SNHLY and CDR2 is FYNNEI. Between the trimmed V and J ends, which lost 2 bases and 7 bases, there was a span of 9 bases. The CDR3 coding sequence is TGTGCCAGCAGTGAATGGCGGGAAAATTCACCCCTCCACTTT. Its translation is CASSEWRENSPLHF.

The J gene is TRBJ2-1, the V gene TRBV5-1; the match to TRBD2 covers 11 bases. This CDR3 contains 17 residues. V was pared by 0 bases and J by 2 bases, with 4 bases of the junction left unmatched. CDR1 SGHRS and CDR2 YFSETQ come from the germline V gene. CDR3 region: CASSLVPSGGTYNEQFF. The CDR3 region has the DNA TGCGCCAGCAGCTTGGTTCCTAGCGGGGGGACCTACAATGAGCAGTTCTTC.

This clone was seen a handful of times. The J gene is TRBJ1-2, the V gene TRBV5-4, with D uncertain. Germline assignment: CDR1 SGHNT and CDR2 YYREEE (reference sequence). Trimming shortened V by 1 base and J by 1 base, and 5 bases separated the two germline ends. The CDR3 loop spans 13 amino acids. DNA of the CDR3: TGTGCCAGCAGCTTGCGGGGTAACTATGGCTACACCTTC. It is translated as CASSLRGNYGYTF.

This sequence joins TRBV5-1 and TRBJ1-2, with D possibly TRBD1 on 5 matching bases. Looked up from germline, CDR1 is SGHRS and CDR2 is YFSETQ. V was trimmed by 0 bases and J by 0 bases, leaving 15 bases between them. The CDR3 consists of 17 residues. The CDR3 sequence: CASSLGTSGLANYGYTF. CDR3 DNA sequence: TGCGCCAGCAGCTTGGGGACAAGCGGGCTGGCTAACTATGGCTACACCTTC.

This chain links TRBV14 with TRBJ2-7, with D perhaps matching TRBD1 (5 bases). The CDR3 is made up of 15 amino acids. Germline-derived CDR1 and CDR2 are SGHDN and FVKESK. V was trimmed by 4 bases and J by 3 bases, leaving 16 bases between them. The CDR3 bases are TGTGCCAGCAGCCTGACAGTTAGGGGTCACTACGAGCAGTACTTC. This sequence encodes CASSLTVRGHYEQYF. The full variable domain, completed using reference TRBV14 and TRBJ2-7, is EAGVTQFPSHSVIEKGQTVTLRCDPISGHDNLYWYRRVMGKEIKFLLHFVKESKQDESGMPNNRFLAERTGGTYSTLKVQPAELEDSGVYFCASSLTVRGHYEQYFGPGTRLTVT.

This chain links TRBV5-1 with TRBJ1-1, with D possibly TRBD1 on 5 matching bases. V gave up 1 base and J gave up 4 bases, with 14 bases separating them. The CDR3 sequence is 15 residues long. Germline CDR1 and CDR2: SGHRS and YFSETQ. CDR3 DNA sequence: TGCGCCAGCAGCTTGTGGTCAGGGTCTGCCACTGAAGCTTTCTTT. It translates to CASSLWSGSATEAFF.

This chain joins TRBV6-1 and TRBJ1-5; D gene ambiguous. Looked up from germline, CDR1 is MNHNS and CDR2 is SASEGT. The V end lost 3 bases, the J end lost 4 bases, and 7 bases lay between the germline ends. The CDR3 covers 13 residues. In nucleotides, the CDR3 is TGTGCCAGCAGTGATAGGCCGAATCAGCCCCAGCATTTT. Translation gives CASSDRPNQPQHF.

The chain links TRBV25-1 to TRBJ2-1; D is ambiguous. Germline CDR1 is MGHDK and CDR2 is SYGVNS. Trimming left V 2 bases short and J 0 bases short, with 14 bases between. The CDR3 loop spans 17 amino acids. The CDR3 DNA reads TGTGCCAGCAGTGAAAAATGGGAACGGAGCTCCTACAATGAGCAGTTCTTC. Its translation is CASSEKWERSSYNEQFF.

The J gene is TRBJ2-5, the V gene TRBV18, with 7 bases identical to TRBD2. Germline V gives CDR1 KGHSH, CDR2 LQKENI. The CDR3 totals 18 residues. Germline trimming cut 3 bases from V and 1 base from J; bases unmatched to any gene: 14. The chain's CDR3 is CASSPLASDLAVQETQYF. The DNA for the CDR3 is TGTGCCAGCTCACCCTTGGCCAGCGACCTAGCGGTCCAAGAGACCCAGTACTTC.

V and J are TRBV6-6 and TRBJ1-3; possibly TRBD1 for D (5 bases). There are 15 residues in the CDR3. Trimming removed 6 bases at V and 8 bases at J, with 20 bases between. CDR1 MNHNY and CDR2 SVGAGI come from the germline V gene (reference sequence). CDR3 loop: CASRPLDSGRDTIYF. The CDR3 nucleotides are TGTGCCAGCAGACCTCTTGACAGCGGCAGGGACACCATATATTTT.

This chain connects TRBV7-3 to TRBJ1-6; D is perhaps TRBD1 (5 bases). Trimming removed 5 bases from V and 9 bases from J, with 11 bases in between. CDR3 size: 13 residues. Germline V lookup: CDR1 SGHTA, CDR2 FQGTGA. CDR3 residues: CASSLQRGSPLHF. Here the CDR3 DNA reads TGTGCCAGCAGCCTCCAGAGGGGTTCACCCCTCCACTTT.

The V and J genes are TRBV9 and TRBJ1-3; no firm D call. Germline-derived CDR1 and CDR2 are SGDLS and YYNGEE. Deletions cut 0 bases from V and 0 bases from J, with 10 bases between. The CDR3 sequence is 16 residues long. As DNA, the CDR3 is TGTGCCAGCAGCGTAGCCAACAGTCTCTCTGGAAACACCATATATTTT. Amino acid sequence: CASSVANSLSGNTIYF.

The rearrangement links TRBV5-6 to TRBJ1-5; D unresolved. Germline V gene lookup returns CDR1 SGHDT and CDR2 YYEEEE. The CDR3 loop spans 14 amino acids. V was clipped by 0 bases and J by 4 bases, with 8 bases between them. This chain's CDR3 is CASSLGRGNQPQHF. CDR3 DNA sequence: TGTGCCAGCAGCTTGGGGCGGGGAAATCAGCCCCAGCATTTT.

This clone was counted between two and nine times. This CDR3 is CASSEGLAGGEETQYF. The CDR3 DNA sequence: TGTGCCAGCAGTGAAGGTCTAGCGGGGGGTGAGGAGACCCAGTACTTC. V gene TRBV2 combines with J gene TRBJ2-5, with 11 bases matching TRBD2. Germline loops: CDR1 SNHLY, CDR2 FYNNEI. J lost 5 bases, V lost 1 base, and 6 bases had no gene match. The CDR3 is made up of 16 amino acids.

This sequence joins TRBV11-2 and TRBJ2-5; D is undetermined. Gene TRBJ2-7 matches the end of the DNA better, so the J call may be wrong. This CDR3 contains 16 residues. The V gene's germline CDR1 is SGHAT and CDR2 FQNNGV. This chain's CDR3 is CASSLDGFLTIYEQYF. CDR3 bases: TGTGCCAGCAGCTTAGACGGATTCCTGACCATCTACGAGCAGTACTTC.

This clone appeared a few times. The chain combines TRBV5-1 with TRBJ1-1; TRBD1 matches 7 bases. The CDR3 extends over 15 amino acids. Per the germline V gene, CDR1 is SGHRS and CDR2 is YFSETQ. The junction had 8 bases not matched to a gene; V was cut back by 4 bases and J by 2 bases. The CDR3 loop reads CASSTGQEYNTEAFF. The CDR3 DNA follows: TGCGCCAGCAGCACCGGACAGGAGTACAACACTGAAGCTTTCTTT.